These T cell receptor beta chains were read from a single sample in a study of memory CD4+ T cells and cytomegalovirus serostatus. The data were produced by immunoSEQ multiplex PCR, yet TCRdb's version contains in-frame clones alone and is incomplete. The profile shows 50,000 to 75,000 clones, more than 75% of them singletons. The specimen sequenced was memory CD4+ T cells from blood. The receptors stem from an adult in good health and CMV-seronegative. CDR3s include the opening cysteine and the closing phenylalanine or tryptophan. A D gene is named only where the DNA matches it firmly. Expanded clones are given a class, and other clones once, few, many or no size at all.

j_call	cdr3_length	d_call	v_call	clone_size	cdr3_aa	cdr3_nt
TRBJ1-5	16	TRBD1	TRBV5-1	.	CASSPGQGSMGQPQHF	TGCGCCAGCAGCCCAGGACAGGGTAGCATGGGTCAGCCCCAGCATTTT
TRBJ2-2	16	.	TRBV6-1	.	CASSDRAGVNTGELFF	TGTGCCAGCAGTGACAGGGCAGGCGTCAACACCGGGGAGCTGTTTTTT
TRBJ2-6	17	.	TRBV21-1	.	CASSGSGRTSGANVLTF	TGTGCCAGCAGCGGGTCAGGGAGGACGTCTGGGGCCAACGTCCTGACTTTC
TRBJ2-7	15	TRBD2	TRBV18	.	CASSGTSGGHYEQYF	TGTGCCAGCTCGGGGACTAGCGGGGGCCACTACGAGCAGTACTTC
TRBJ2-5	15	.	TRBV27	few	CASSRKGQLQETQYF	TGTGCCAGCAGCCGGAAAGGACAGCTACAAGAGACCCAGTACTTC
TRBJ2-3	16	.	TRBV4-2	once	CASSQAQTSTTDTQYF	TGTGCCAGCAGCCAAGCGCAGACTAGTACCACAGATACGCAGTATTTT
TRBJ2-7	15	.	TRBV7-8	.	CASSLGAGGLGEQYF	TGTGCCAGCAGCTTAGGGGCAGGGGGGTTGGGGGAGCAGTACTTC
TRBJ2-6	15	.	TRBV4-1	.	CASSQGPSGANVLTF	TGCGCCAGCAGCCAAGGGCCCTCTGGGGCCAACGTCCTGACTTTC
TRBJ2-3	15	.	TRBV6-1	.	CASSEAGESTDTQYF	TGTGCCAGCAGTGAAGCGGGGGAGAGCACAGATACGCAGTATTTT
TRBJ2-7	13	TRBD2	TRBV19	.	CASSLRGGFEQYF	TGTGCCAGTAGTCTGCGGGGGGGGTTCGAGCAGTACTTC
TRBJ2-1	14	TRBD2	TRBV6-1	.	CASRYTLAGNEQFF	TGTGCCAGCAGGTACACCCTAGCGGGCAATGAGCAGTTCTTC
TRBJ2-5	19	TRBD1	TRBV27	few	CASSLRVPRTGLRGETQYF	TGTGCCAGCAGTTTACGGGTCCCCAGGACAGGGTTACGAGGAGAGACCCAGTACTTC
TRBJ2-1	13	.	TRBV5-1	.	CASSLGPADEQFF	TGCGCCAGCAGCTTGGGACCTGCGGATGAGCAGTTCTTC
TRBJ2-7	18	TRBD1	TRBV5-6	.	CASSLPTGVPVSGYEQYF	TGTGCCAGCAGCTTGCCGACAGGGGTGCCCGTTTCGGGTTACGAGCAGTACTTC
TRBJ2-5	15	TRBD2	TRBV7-6	.	CASSLREGQVETQYF	TGTGCCAGCAGCTTGCGGGAGGGCCAGGTGGAGACCCAGTACTTC
TRBJ2-1	15	.	TRBV30	.	CACRTTGGPRNEQFF	TGTGCCTGCAGGACGACTGGAGGTCCTCGGAATGAGCAGTTCTTC
TRBJ2-7	12	.	TRBV4-2	.	CASSQPPYEQYF	TGTGCCAGCAGCCAACCGCCCTACGAGCAGTACTTC
TRBJ1-1	16	.	TRBV9	.	CASSPHWGPMNTEAFF	TGTGCCAGCAGCCCCCACTGGGGTCCAATGAACACTGAAGCTTTCTTT
TRBJ1-1	15	.	TRBV28	.	CASSFVGTGNTEAFF	TGTGCCAGCAGTTTCGTCGGGACTGGGAACACTGAAGCTTTCTTT
TRBJ2-2	17	.	TRBV6-1	.	CASSAAPGVGDTGELFF	TGTGCCAGCAGTGCCGCTCCGGGGGTCGGGGACACCGGGGAGCTGTTTTTT
TRBJ1-3	17	.	TRBV15	.	CATSRSGSVTDGNTIYF	TGTGCCACCAGCAGATCGGGTTCGGTCACCGATGGAAACACCATATATTTT
TRBJ2-3	16	TRBD1	TRBV7-9	.	CASSFEGTGGADTQYF	TGTGCCAGCAGCTTCGAGGGGACAGGGGGCGCAGATACGCAGTATTTT
TRBJ1-6	14	.	TRBV19	once	CASSIFSYNSPLHF	TGTGCCAGTAGTATCTTCTCCTATAATTCACCCCTCCACTTT
TRBJ1-5	15	.	TRBV6-1	.	CASSSRGRSDQPQHF	TGTGCCAGCAGTTCCCGGGGGAGGTCCGATCAGCCCCAGCATTTT
TRBJ1-1	14	.	TRBV7-5	few	CVRSYGRENTEAFF	TGTGTCAGAAGCTACGGAAGGGAGAACACTGAAGCTTTCTTT
TRBJ1-2	17	.	TRBV13	.	CASSLGGPGPKGYGYTF	TGTGCCAGCAGCTTAGGTGGGCCGGGACCAAAGGGATATGGCTACACCTTC
TRBJ2-7	15	TRBD2	TRBV9	medium-sized	CASSPLRELNYEQYF	TGTGCCAGCAGCCCTCTGCGGGAGTTAAACTACGAGCAGTACTTC
TRBJ2-3	15	TRBD2	TRBV10-3	once	CAITSSGRSTDTQYF	TGTGCCATCACTTCTAGCGGGCGTAGCACAGATACGCAGTATTTT
TRBJ2-5	13	TRBD1	TRBV7-7	.	CASSRDREETQYF	TGTGCCAGCAGTCGGGACAGAGAAGAGACCCAGTACTTC
TRBJ2-7	14	TRBD2	TRBV7-2	.	CASSRSGAPYEQYF	TGTGCCAGCAGCCGGAGCGGGGCCCCCTACGAGCAGTACTTC
TRBJ2-1	15	TRBD1	TRBV9	.	CASSAGTGSMNEQFF	TGTGCCAGCAGCGCGGGGACAGGGTCGATGAATGAGCAGTTCTTC
TRBJ1-2	15	TRBD1	TRBV15	.	CATSSPGTGAYGYTF	TGTGCCACCAGCAGTCCCGGGACAGGGGCCTATGGCTACACCTTC
TRBJ1-1	14	.	TRBV6-5	once	CASSYGQMNTEAFF	TGTGCCAGCAGTTACGGACAGATGAACACTGAAGCTTTCTTT
TRBJ1-2	14	.	TRBV28	.	CASSLDGTVRGYTF	TGTGCCAGCAGTTTGGACGGGACGGTGAGAGGCTACACCTTC
TRBJ1-2	16	.	TRBV7-8	.	CASSPFRGIEYYGYTF	TGTGCCAGCAGCCCATTTAGGGGAATAGAGTACTATGGCTACACCTTC
TRBJ1-5	12	.	TRBV19	once	CASKAGYQPQHF	TGTGCCAGTAAAGCGGGGTATCAGCCCCAGCATTTT
TRBJ1-6	14	.	TRBV7-3	.	CASSLNPAVRPLHF	TGTGCCAGCAGCTTAAACCCCGCGGTGAGGCCCCTCCACTTT
TRBJ2-1	10	.	TRBV20-1	.	CSAYHNEQFF	TGCAGTGCCTATCACAATGAGCAGTTCTTC
TRBJ1-1	14	.	TRBV4-2	few	CASSQDRVDAEAFF	TGTGCCAGCAGCCAAGACAGGGTTGATGCTGAAGCTTTCTTT
TRBJ2-5	15	.	TRBV2	.	CASRVGTSGGRTQYF	TGTGCCAGCAGAGTTGGGACATCGGGGGGAAGGACCCAGTACTTC
TRBJ2-7	14	TRBD1	TRBV2	.	CASRDVGQGYEQYF	TGTGCCAGCAGGGACGTGGGACAGGGATACGAGCAGTACTTC
TRBJ2-3	16	.	TRBV27	.	CASSSYQGSSTDTQYF	TGTGCCAGCAGTTCATACCAGGGGAGCAGCACAGATACGCAGTATTTT
TRBJ2-1	16	.	TRBV7-9	.	CASSLAGGRSYNEQFF	TGTGCCAGCAGCTTAGCGGGGGGCCGCTCCTACAATGAGCAGTTCTTC
TRBJ1-4	15	TRBD1	TRBV15	.	CATSRAQGPGEKLFF	TGTGCCACCAGCAGGGCACAGGGGCCGGGTGAAAAACTGTTTTTT
TRBJ1-4	14	.	TRBV6-5	.	CASSYSAGWEKLFF	TGTGCCAGCAGTTACTCGGCAGGGTGGGAAAAACTGTTTTTT
TRBJ1-5	16	.	TRBV18	.	CASSLSTGDSNQPQHF	TGTGCCAGCTCACTTTCCACGGGGGATAGCAATCAGCCCCAGCATTTT
TRBJ1-2	13	.	TRBV6-5	.	CASSYKANYGYTF	TGTGCCAGCAGTTACAAGGCTAACTATGGCTACACCTTC